This T cell receptor beta chain was sequenced for a study of graft-versus-host responses after intestinal transplantation (dated by TCRdb to the early 2020s). For the study in its entirety: Multivisceral, liver-intestinal, or isolated intestinal transplants were received by the recipients. Every recipient was given anti-thymocyte globulin induction, followed by around three years of maintenance tacrolimus and steroids. Bulk TCR-beta CDR3 sequencing was used to track graft-versus-host and host-versus-graft alloreactive T cell clones in the graft, circulation and bone marrow after intestinal transplantation. To identify alloreactive clones, pre-transplant mixed lymphocyte reaction products were sequenced and then compared with unstimulated pre-transplant donor and recipient T cells. The cohort enrolled fewer than 25 intestinal transplant recipients including one retransplant, and a few patients lacking pretransplant specimens were excluded. A peak of at least 4% donor T cells among recipient peripheral blood mononuclear cells was the definition used for donor T cell macrochimerism. Rather than being sequenced by the commercial service, samples from three later patients were sequenced in-house on an Illumina MiSeq and processed with MiXCR.

What the study reported, not specific to this receptor: High GvH to HvG T cell clonal ratios were observed in the allografts of patients with donor T cell macrochimerism. Conclusions were limited by the relatively low number and heterogeneity of intestinal transplant patients. GvH clones were detected in recipient bone marrow, and some of these GvH clones were observed earlier in ileal mucosa or blood, consistent with an intestinal mucosal origin. Early after transplant, peak levels of circulating GvH clones were found to be associated with declines in HvG clones.

A remark on this clone: There are no base qualities to consult, and no much larger clone falls within one base.

The CDR3, from cysteine to phenylalanine, totals 17 residues. Only CDR3 DNA is held: 51 bases, read in frame from base 1. Unmatched junction bases come to 5, with V trimmed by 0 bases and J by 2 bases. CDR1 and CDR2 were assigned from the germline V gene as SGHDN and FVKESK. Libraries came from the immunoSEQ multiplex PCR assay. For most patients, genomic DNA was isolated with the Qiagen DNeasy Blood and Tissue Kit and sent frozen to Adaptive Biotechnologies for TCR sequencing. High-throughput TCR-beta CDR3 sequencing of genomic DNA from most patients was performed by Adaptive Biotechnologies. For the original study's pipeline: Adaptive's ImmunoSEQ software was the source of the TCR sequencing data for 18 patients, while a few other patients were processed with MiXCR and VDJtools. To correct CD4 versus CD8 sorting errors, any sequence found in both subsets at a frequency ratio below 5:1 was removed. CDR3 nucleotide sequences shared between donor and recipient were removed because their origin could not be assigned. Alloreactive clones required at least 2-fold expansion over unstimulated cells and minimum CFSE-low frequency of 0.002% (template counts) or 0.001% (read counts). Mappable clones were those detected in sequenced pre-transplant spleen, lymph node, or MLR CFSE-low populations of the donor or recipient. Cumulative frequency of alloreactive clones was calculated as a percentage of all sequences weighted by copy number. TCRdb mirrors the immuneACCESS table, restricted to in-frame sequences. Some clones are absent from its copies; in checked studies, under half trace to an unresolved V gene, and the reason for the others is unknown. Clonal size and the V and J genes are those of that table, whereas D and trimming came from the DNA. For this sample there are approximately 21,000 clones; just under 45% appear just once. Jointly, the top ten make up approximately 1.3% of the sample.

The meaning of the sample's time point label: cells obtained before transplantation from donor or recipient. In mixed lymphocyte reactions, roughly 200,000 CFSE-labeled pre-transplant responders were plated with roughly 200,000 irradiated violet-dye-labeled stimulators and cultured for over five days. After the mixed lymphocyte reaction, proliferating CD3+CD4+CFSE-low and CD3+CD8+CFSE-low responder cells were FACS-sorted on a BD Influx sorter. The receptor's source is a human patient who was an organ donor for intestinal transplantation. The sequencing used alloreactive CD8+ T cells from a mixed lymphocyte reaction culture, collected before transplantation. The cell subset or site label for this specimen denotes: CFSE-low proliferating T cells sorted from roughly 6-day pre-transplant mixed lymphocyte reaction (GvH or HvG direction). The chain is encoded by TRBV14 joined to TRBJ2-3, with 10 bases matching TRBD2. DNA sequence: TGTGCCAGCAGCCAAGATCGCCTAGCGGGGGTCACAGATACGCAGTATTTT. Its translation is CASSQDRLAGVTDTQYF.